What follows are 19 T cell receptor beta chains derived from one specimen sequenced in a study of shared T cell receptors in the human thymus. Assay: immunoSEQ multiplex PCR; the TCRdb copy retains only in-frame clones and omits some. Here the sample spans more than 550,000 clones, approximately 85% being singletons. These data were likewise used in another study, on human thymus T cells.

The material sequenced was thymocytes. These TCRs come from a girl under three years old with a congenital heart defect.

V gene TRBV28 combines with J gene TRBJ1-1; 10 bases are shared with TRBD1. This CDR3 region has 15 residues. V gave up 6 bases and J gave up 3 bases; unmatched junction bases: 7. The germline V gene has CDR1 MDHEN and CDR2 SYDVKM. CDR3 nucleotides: TGTGCCAGCAGAAAGGACAGGGGGAGAGACACTGAAGCTTTCTTT. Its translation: CASRKDRGRDTEAFF.

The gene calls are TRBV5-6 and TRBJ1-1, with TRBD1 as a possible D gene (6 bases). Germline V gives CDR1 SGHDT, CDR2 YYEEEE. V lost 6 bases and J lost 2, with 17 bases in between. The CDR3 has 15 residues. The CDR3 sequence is CASTPSQGVNTEAFF. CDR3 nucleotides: TGTGCCAGCACCCCGTCACAGGGAGTCAACACTGAAGCTTTCTTT.

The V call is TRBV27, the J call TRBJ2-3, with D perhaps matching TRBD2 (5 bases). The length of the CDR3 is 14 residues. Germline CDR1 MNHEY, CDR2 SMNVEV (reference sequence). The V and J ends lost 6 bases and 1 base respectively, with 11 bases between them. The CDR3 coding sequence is TGTGCCAGCAGATCCCCACTAGGCACAGATACGCAGTATTTT. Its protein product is CASRSPLGTDTQYF.

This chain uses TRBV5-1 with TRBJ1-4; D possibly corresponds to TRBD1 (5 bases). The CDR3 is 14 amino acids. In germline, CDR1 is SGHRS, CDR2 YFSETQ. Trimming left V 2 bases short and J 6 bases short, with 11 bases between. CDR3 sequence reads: CASSLDKGDEKLFF. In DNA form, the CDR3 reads TGCGCCAGCAGCTTAGACAAAGGGGATGAAAAACTGTTTTTT.

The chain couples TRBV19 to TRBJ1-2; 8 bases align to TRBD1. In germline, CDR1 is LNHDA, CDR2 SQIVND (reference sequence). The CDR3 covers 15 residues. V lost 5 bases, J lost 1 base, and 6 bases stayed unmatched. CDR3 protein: CASSPGTGVNYGYTF. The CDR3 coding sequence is TGTGCCAGTAGTCCAGGGACAGGAGTTAACTATGGCTACACCTTC.

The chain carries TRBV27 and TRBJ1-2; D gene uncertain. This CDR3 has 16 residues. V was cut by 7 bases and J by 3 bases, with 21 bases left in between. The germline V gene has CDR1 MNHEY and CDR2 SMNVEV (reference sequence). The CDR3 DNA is TGTGCCAGCACCCAGCGGGTGGGCGACGGGGACTATGGCTACACCTTC. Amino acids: CASTQRVGDGDYGYTF.

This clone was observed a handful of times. The CDR3 region is CASSQGRSSTEAFF. The CDR3, as DNA: TGCGCCAGCAGCCAAGGAAGATCCAGCACTGAAGCTTTCTTT. This sequence joins TRBV4-3 and TRBJ1-1; D remains unclear. Between the trimmed V and J ends, which lost 1 base and 4 bases, there was a span of 10 bases. CDR3 length equals 14 residues. Per the germline V gene, CDR1 is LGHNA and CDR2 is YSLEER.

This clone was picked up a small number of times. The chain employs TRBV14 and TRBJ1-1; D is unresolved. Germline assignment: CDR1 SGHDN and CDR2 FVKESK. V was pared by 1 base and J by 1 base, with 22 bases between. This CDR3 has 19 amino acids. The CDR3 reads CASSQVFPFRSEPNTEAFF. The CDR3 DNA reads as TGTGCCAGCAGCCAAGTTTTCCCCTTCCGGAGTGAGCCGAACACTGAAGCTTTCTTT.

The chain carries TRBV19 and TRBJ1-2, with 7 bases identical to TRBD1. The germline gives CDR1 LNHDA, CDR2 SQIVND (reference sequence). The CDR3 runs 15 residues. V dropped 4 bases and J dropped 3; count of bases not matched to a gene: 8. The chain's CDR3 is CASSRTGELHYGYTF. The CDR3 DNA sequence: TGTGCCAGTAGTAGAACAGGGGAACTACACTATGGCTACACCTTC.

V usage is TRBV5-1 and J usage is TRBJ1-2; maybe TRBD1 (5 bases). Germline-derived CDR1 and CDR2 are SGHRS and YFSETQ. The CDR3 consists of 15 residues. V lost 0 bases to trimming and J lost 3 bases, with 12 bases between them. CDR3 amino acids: CASSLERGSDYGYTF. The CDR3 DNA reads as TGCGCCAGCAGCTTGGAAAGGGGAAGTGACTATGGCTACACCTTC.

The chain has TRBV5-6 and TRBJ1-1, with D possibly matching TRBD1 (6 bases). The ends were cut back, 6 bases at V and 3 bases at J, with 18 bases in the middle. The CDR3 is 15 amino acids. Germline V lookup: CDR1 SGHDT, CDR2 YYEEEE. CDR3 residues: CASNRAGTLHTEAFF. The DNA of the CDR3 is TGTGCCAGCAATCGGGCCGGGACATTACACACTGAAGCTTTCTTT.

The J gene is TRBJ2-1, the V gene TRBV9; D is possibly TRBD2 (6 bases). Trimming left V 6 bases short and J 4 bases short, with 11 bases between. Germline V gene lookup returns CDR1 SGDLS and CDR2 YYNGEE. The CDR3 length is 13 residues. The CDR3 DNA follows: TGTGCCAGCACGCGGGGCGAATACAATGAGCAGTTCTTC. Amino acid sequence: CASTRGEYNEQFF.

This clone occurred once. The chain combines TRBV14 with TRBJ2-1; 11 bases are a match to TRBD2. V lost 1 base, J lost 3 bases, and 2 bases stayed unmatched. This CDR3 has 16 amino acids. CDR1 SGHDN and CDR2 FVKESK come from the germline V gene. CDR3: CASSQGGLADYNEQFF. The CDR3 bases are TGTGCCAGCAGCCAAGGGGGACTAGCGGACTACAATGAGCAGTTCTTC.

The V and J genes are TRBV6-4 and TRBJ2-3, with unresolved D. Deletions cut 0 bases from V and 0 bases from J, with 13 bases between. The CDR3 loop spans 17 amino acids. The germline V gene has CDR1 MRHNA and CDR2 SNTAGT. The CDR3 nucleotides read TGTGCCAGCAGTGACTCCCGAGCGAGCACTAGCACAGATACGCAGTATTTT. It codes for CASSDSRASTSTDTQYF.

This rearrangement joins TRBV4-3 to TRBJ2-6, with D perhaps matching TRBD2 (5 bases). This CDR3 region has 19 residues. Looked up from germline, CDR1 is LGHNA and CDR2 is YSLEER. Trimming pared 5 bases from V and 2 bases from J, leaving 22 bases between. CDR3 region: CASSTTLGDPGTGANVLTF. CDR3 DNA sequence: TGCGCCAGCAGCACGACCCTTGGAGATCCCGGGACTGGGGCCAACGTCCTGACTTTC.

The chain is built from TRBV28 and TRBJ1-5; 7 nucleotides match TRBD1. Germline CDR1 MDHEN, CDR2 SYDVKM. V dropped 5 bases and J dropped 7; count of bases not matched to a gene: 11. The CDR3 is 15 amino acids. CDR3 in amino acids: CASSLTGTVVQPQHF. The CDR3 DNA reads TGTGCCAGCAGTCTAACCGGGACAGTGGTACAGCCCCAGCATTTT.

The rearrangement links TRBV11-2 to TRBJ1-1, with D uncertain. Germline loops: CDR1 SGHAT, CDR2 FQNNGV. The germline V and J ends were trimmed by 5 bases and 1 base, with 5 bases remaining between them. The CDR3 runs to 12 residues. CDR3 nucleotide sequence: TGTGCCAGCAGCACAGAGAACACTGAAGCTTTCTTT. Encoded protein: CASSTENTEAFF.

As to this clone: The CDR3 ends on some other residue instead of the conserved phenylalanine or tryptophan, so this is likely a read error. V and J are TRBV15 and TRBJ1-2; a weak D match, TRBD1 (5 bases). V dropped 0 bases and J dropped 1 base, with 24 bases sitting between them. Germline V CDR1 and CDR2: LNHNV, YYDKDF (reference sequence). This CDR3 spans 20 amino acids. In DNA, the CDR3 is TGTGCCACCAGCAGAGATAGGGGACTTCCTCGGGCAGTTTTTAACTATGGCTACACCCTC. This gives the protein CATSRDRGLPRAVFNYGYTL.

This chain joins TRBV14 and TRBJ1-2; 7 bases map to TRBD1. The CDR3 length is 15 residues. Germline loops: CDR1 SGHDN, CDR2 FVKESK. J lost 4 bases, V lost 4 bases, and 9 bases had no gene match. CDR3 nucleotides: TGTGCCAGCAGCCTGGGACAGCGTCTACTCTATGGCTACACCTTC. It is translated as CASSLGQRLLYGYTF.